This TCR beta chain derives from a study of blood T cells in healthy people across ages (dated by TCRdb to between 2014 and 2017). Background for the entire study: Template switching captured roughly one uniquely barcoded TCR beta cDNA molecule per two T cells in model experiments. Using deep sequencing normalized with unique cDNA molecular identifiers, the study measured how TCR beta repertoire diversity changes with age. Donors were grouped into four age groups: young (average approximately 15 years), middle-aged (39), aged (around 56) and long-lived (around 82). To avoid experimental bias, donors of different ages were distributed randomly across sequencing lanes. Two additional independent replicas of 1 million unique cDNA reads from the same blood draw were analyzed for two donors (one aged 18 to 30 and one aged 80 or older). Broad study findings and their caveats: Estimates of total diversity from one million sequenced T cells were regarded as lower bounds and underestimates. The CMV infection status of donors was not known, potentially confounding age-related changes in expanded clonotypes. Compared with the aged group, the long-lived group had more naive CD4+ T cells, fewer expanded clones and increased TCR diversity, suggesting age selection. Observed TCR beta diversity correlated strongly with the percentage of naive T cells measured by flow cytometry. Conclusive comparison of naive and antigen-experienced compartments was prevented by the profiling of bulk unsorted PBMCs. Observed TCR beta diversity per million T cells fell roughly linearly with age, and a significant reduction was already apparent by age about 43.

This clonotype was seen only a few times. The antigen this receptor binds is unknown. Within one base of it there is no much larger clone, and no base qualities were kept. The library came from 5' RACE. The sequencer was an Illumina HiSeq 2500. The second PCR ran for about 7 to 11 cycles and used a J-beta primer mix along with a sample-barcoded 5' primer. Each TCR beta cDNA molecule received a unique molecular identifier from a template-switch 5' adaptor carrying 12 random nucleotides. At least 2.5 million CDR3-containing paired-end reads were obtained from each sample. The Mint cDNA synthesis kit, primed by a TRBC-specific oligonucleotide, was used to synthesize first-strand cDNA from all RNA. After uracil-DNA glycosylase treatment, a first 18-cycle PCR used universal primers M1SS and BC2_uni_R on all cDNA. The authors processed their data as follows. For normalization, 1 million high-quality reads, each with a distinct molecular identifier, were randomly selected from each sample. Instead of being binned into consensus sequences, reads that shared molecular identifiers were thrown out. MiTCR, run with a Q25 quality threshold and the strictest error-elimination algorithm, handled CDR3 identification, clonotype clustering and error correction. A nonparametric unseen species model with Euler transformation was used to estimate lower-bound total TCR beta diversity. TCRdb cleaned the public reads at Q25 with fastp, built clones with MiXCR and kept in-frame beta chains. All rows with the same CDR3 protein become a single entry with the most common DNA and genes. The V and J calls and clone size are TCRdb's, not the authors'. Within this sample are 1.5 million to 1.9 million distinct CDR3 sequences, with approximately 43% of them counted one time only. The top ten clones comprise about 4% of the sample.

Donors were 35 to 40 systemically healthy Caucasian individuals from Russia aged 6 to 90 years. Each donor gave ten milliliters of peripheral blood, collected into EDTA-treated Vacutainer tubes. Ficoll-Paque density-gradient centrifugation was used to isolate PBMCs, with at least 7 million obtained per sample. Total RNA, at least 5.5 micrograms per sample, was extracted from PBMCs with Trizol reagent. The percentages of naive CD45RAhigh/CD27high T cells were determined by flow cytometry on a PBMC aliquot from every donor. CDR1 and CDR2, per the germline V gene, are MGHDK and SYGVNS. The CDR3 starts with the cysteine, ends with the phenylalanine, and has 15 residues. Of the read, only the CDR3 DNA is kept; its 45 bases are in frame from base 1. Cut back by 3 bases and 0 bases, the V and J ends lie 11 bases apart.

The receptor's source is a woman aged 18-29 years in good health. The source material was blood. The sequence links TRBV25-1 to TRBJ1-1, with no confident D gene call. The DNA sequence is given as TGTGCCAGCAGTGATCAGGCCTTCATGAACACTGAAGCTTTCTTT. Translation gives CASSDQAFMNTEAFF.